This T cell receptor (beta chain) was sequenced during a study of T cell responses to AZD1222 COVID-19 vaccine. Regarding this clone: Its specificity is unknown.

TCRdb keeps only in-frame clones here, not all; method: immunoSEQ multiplex PCR. Of some 140,000 clones detected, around 90% appear once; the ten largest clones hold around 2.7%. The CDR3 spans 17 residues. Germline lookup yields CDR1 SGHDT and CDR2 YYEEEE. Trimming pared 4 bases from V and 5 bases from J, leaving 22 bases between. General observations from the study: Two AZD1222 administrations were followed by greater Spike-specific TCR breadth and depth. Repertoire sampling was restricted to post-peak T cell response timepoints.

The chain couples TRBV5-6 to TRBJ1-3; D uncertain. The sequencing used peripheral blood, collected on day 0 of AZD1222 vaccination. This TCR came from an adult in good health. The CDR3, as DNA: TGTGCCAGCAGCCACTATTTAACAGAGGGTCCTCGAAACACCATATATTTT. Its protein product is CASSHYLTEGPRNTIYF.